The source of this T cell receptor (beta chain) is a study of cytomegalovirus exposure and HLA in healthy donors. For the study at large: Earlier work reported 100 million to 130 million unique TCR beta sequences from about 180 million T cells. Of all 400 or so donors who were genotyped, roughly 81% belonged to the Caucasian-associated ancestry cluster. Overall study findings and caveats: Analysis was performed later, and it showed HLA-associated TCR beta chains to be more clonally expanded than equally common others.

60 Vbeta and 13 Jbeta primers were used in PCR. Only in-frame clones appear in the TCRdb table, and some are missing; sequencing was by immunoSEQ multiplex PCR. The data show around 180,000 clones, around 82% seen once. This CDR3 contains 14 residues. Per the germline V gene, CDR1 is LNHNV and CDR2 is YYDKDF (reference sequence). V lost 1 base, J lost 5 bases, and 1 base stayed unmatched. As regards this clone: Its cognate antigen is unknown.

Sequenced input: PBMCs. The rearrangement joins TRBV15 to TRBJ1-2; 10 bases match TRBD1. The TCR originated in a man aged 18 to 29 in good health and CMV-seronegative. CDR3 loop: CATSRGQGAYGYTF. The CDR3 DNA reads as TGTGCCACCAGCAGAGGACAGGGGGCTTATGGCTACACCTTC.